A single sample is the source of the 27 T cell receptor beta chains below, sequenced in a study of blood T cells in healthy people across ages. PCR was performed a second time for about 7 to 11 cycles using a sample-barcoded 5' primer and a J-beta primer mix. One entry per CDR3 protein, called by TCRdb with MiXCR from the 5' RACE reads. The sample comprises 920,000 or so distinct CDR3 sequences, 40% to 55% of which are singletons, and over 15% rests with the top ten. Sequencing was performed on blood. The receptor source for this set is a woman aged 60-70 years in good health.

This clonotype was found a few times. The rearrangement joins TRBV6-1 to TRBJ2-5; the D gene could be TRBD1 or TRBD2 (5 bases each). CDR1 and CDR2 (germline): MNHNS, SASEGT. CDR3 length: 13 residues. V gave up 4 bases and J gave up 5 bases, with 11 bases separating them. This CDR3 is CASSGGPAETQYF. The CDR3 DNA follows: TGTGCCAGCAGTGGGGGACCGGCGGAGACCCAGTACTTC.

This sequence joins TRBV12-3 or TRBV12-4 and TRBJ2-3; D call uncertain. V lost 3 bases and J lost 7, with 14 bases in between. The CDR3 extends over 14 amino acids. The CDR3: CASSFLRSRNTQYF. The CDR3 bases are TGTGCCAGCAGTTTTTTGCGGTCTCGAAATACGCAGTATTTT.

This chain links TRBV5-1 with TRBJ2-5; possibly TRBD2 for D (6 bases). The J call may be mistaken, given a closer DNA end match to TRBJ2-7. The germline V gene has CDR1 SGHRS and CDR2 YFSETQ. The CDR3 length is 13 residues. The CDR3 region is CASSLHGRDEQYF. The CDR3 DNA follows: TGCGCCAGCAGCTTGCACGGGAGAGACGAGCAGTACTTC.

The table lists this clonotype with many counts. DNA for the CDR3: TGTGCCAGCAGTACCCAAGGTGCGAGCTACGAGCAGTACTTC. This gives the protein CASSTQGASYEQYF. The V call is TRBV6-1, the J call TRBJ2-7; D is undetermined. Trimming cost V 5 bases and J 3 bases, with 14 bases left between them. Germline V lookup: CDR1 MNHNS, CDR2 SASEGT. The CDR3 is 14 amino acids.

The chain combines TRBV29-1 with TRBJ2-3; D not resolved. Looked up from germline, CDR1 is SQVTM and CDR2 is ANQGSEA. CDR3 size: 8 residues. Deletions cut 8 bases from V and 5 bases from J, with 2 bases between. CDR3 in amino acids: CSQDTQYF. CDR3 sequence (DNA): TGCAGCCAAGATACGCAGTATTTT.

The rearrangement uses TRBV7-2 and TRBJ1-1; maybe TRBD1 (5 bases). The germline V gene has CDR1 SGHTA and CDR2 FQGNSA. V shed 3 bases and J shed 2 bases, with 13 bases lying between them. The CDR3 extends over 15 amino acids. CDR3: CASSFSWGLNTEAFF. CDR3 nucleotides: TGTGCCAGCAGCTTCTCGTGGGGCCTAAACACTGAAGCTTTCTTT.

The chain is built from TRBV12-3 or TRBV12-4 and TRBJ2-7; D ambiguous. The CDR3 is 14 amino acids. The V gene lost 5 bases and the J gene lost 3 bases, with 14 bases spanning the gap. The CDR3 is CASSNRAPGYEQYF. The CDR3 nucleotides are TGTGCCAGCAGTAATCGGGCTCCTGGCTACGAGCAGTACTTC.

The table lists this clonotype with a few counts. CDR3 in DNA: TGCAGTGCTAGAGACTTCCCCCAGACCTACGAGCAGTACTTC. It translates to CSARDFPQTYEQYF. J is TRBJ2-7 and V is TRBV20-1; D remains unclear. Looked up from germline, CDR1 is DFQATT and CDR2 is SNEGSKA (reference sequence). The CDR3 length is 14 residues. Deletions cut 0 bases from V and 2 bases from J, with 11 bases between.

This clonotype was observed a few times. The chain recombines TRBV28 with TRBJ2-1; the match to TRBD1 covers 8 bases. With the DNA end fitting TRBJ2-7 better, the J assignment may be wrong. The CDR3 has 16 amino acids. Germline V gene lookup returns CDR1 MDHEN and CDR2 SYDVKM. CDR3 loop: CASSLRQGSTYNEQYF. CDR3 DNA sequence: TGTGCCAGCAGTTTAAGACAGGGGAGCACCTACAATGAGCAGTACTTC.

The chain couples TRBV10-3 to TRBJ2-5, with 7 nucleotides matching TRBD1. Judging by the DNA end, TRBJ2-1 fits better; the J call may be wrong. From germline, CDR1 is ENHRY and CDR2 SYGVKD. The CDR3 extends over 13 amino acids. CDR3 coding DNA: TGTGCCATCAGGAGGGACAGCCAAGAGACCCAGTTCTTC. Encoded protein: CAIRRDSQETQFF.

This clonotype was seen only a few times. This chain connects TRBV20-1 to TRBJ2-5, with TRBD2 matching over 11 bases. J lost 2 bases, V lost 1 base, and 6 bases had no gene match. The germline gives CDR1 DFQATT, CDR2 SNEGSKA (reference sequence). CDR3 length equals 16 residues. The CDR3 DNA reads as TGCAGTGCTAGAGGATTTGGGACTAGCGGACAAGAGACCCAGTACTTC. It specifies CSARGFGTSGQETQYF.

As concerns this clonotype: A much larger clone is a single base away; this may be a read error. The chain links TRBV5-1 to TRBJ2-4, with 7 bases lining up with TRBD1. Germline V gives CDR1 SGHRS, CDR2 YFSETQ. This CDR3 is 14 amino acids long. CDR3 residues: CANSFDRAGNIQYF. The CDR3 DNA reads TGCGCCAACAGCTTCGACAGGGCCGGAAACATTCAGTACTTC.

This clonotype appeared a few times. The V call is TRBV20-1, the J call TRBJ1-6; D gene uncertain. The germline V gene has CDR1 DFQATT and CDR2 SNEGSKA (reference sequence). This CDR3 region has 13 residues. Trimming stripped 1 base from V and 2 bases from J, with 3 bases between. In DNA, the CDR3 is TGCAGTGCTAGAGCGGCCTATAATTCACCCCTCCACTTT. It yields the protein CSARAAYNSPLHF.

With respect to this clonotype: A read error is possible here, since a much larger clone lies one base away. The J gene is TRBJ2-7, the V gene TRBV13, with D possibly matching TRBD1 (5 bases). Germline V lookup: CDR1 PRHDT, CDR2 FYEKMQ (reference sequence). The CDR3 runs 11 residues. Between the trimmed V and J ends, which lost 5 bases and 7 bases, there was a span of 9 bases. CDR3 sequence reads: CASSQQAEQYF. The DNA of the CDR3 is TGTGCCAGCAGCCAACAGGCGGAGCAGTACTTC.

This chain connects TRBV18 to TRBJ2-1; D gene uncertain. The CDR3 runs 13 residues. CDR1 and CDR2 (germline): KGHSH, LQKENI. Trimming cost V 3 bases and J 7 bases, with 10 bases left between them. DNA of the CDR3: TGTGCCAGCTCACCGTCCCAAAGTAATGAGCAGTTCTTC. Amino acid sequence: CASSPSQSNEQFF.

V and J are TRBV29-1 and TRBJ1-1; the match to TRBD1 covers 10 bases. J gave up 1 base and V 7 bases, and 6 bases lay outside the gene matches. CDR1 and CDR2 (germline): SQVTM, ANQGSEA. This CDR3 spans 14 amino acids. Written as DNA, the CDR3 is TGCAGCGCGCATGACAGGGGGCCGAACACTGAAGCTTTCTTT. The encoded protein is CSAHDRGPNTEAFF. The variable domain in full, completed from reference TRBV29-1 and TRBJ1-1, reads SAVISQKPSRDICQRGTSLTIQCQVDSQVTMMFWYRQQPGQSLTLIATANQGSEATYESGFVIDKFPISRPNLTFSTLTVSNMSPEDSSIYLCSAHDRGPNTEAFFGQGTRLTVV.

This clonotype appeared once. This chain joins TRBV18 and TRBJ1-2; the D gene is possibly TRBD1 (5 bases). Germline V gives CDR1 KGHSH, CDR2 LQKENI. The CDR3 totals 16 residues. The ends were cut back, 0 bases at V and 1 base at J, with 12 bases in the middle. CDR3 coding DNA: TGTGCCAGCTCACCACCGATCCGTCAGGGTAACTATGGCTACACCTTC. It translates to CASSPPIRQGNYGYTF.

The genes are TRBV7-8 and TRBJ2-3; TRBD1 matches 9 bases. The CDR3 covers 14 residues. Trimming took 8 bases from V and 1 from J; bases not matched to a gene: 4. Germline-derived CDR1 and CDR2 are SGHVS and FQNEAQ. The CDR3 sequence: CASGTGWGTDTQYF. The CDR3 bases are TGTGCCAGCGGGACAGGGTGGGGCACAGATACGCAGTATTTT.

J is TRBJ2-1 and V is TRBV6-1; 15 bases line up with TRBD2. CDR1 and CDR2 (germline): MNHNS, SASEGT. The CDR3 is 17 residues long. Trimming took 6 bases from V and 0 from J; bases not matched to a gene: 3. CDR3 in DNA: TGTGCCAGCAGCGGACTAGCGGGAGGGGTCTCCTACAATGAGCAGTTCTTC. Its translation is CASSGLAGGVSYNEQFF.

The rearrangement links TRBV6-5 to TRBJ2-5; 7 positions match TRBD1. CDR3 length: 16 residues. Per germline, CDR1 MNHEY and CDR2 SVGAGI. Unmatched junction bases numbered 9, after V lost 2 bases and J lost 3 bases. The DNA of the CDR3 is TGTGCCAGCAGTTACGACAGGGTCAGAACCGAAGAGACCCAGTACTTC. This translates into CASSYDRVRTEETQYF.

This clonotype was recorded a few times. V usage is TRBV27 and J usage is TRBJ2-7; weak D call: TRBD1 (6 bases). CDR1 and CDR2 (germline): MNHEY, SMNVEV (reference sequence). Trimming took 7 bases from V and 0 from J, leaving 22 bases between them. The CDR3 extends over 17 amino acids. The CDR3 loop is CASTLGVDRIPSYEQYF. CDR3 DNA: TGTGCCAGCACTCTAGGAGTCGACAGGATACCCTCCTACGAGCAGTACTTC.

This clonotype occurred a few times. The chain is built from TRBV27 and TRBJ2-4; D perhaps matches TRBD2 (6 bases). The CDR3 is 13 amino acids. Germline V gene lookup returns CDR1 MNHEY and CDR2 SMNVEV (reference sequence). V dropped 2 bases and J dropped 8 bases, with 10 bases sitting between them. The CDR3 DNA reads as TGTGCCAGCAGTTTAGGGACTTTGGACATTCAGTACTTC. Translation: CASSLGTLDIQYF.

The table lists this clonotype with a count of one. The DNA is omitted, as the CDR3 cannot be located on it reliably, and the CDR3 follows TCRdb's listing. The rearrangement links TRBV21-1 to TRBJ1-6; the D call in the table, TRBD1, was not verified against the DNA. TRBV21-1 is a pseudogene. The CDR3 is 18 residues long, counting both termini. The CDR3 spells CASRLVWGQGAPNSPLHF.

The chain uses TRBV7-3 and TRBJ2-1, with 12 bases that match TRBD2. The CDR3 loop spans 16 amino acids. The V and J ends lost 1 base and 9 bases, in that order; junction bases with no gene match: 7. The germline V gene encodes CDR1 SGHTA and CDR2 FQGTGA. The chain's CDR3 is CASSLRASGRAAEQFF. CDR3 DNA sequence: TGTGCCAGCAGCTTAAGGGCTAGCGGGAGGGCGGCTGAGCAGTTCTTC.

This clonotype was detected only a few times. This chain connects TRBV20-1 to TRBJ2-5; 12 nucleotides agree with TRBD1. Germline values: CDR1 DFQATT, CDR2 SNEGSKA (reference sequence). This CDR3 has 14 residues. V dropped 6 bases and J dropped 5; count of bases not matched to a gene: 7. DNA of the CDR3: TGCAGTGCCCAGGGACAGGGGGCTCCGGAGACCCAGTACTTC. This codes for CSAQGQGAPETQYF.

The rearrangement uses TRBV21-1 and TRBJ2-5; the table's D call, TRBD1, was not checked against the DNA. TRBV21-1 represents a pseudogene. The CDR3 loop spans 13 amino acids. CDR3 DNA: TGTGCCAGCAATCCTCGTAGGGGAGAGACCCAGTACTTC. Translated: CASNPRRGETQYF.

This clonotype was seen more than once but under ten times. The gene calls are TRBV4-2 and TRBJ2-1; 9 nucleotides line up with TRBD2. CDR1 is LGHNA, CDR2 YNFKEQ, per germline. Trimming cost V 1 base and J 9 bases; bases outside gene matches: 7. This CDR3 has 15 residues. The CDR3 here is CASSQVGTSRSEQFF. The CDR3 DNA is TGTGCCAGCAGCCAAGTCGGGACTAGCCGGAGTGAGCAGTTCTTC.